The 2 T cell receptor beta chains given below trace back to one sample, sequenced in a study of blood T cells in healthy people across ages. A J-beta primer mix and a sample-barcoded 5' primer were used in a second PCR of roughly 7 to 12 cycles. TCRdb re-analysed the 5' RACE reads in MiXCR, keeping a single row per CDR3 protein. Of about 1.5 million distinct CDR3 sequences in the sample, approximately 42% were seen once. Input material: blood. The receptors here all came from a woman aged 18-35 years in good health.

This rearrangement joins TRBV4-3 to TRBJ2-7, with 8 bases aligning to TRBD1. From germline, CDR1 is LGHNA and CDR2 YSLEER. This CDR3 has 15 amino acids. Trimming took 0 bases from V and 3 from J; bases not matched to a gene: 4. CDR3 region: CASSQESTGGYEQYF. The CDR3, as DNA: TGCGCCAGCAGCCAAGAGAGTACAGGGGGCTACGAGCAGTACTTC.

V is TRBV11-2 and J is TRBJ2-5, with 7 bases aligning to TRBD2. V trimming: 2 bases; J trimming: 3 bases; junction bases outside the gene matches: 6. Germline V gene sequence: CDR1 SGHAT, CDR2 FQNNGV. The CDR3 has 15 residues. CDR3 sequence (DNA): TGTGCCAGCAGCTTACCAGCGGGGCTAAAAGAGACCCAGTACTTC. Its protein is CASSLPAGLKETQYF.